The rows below give T cell receptor beta chains drawn from one sample of a study of cytomegalovirus exposure and HLA in healthy donors. Profiling relied on immunoSEQ multiplex PCR, and the TCRdb table lists in-frame clones only, not all of them. The sample gives about 190,000 clones, under 85% of which show up once; over 1.5% is in the top ten. The sequenced material came from PBMCs. These receptors were collected from a woman under 30 in good health and CMV-seronegative. CDR3s include the opening cysteine and the closing phenylalanine or tryptophan. D genes are given only for firm matches. Not every row has a clone size; where given, it reads once, few, many or a size class.

>TRBD1|TRBV5-1|TRBJ1-4|-
CASSIRQGSEKLFF
>-|TRBV5-1|TRBJ1-2|-
CASSSRGGRDGYTF
>-|TRBV27|TRBJ1-2|-
CASSLGIDYGYTF
>-|TRBV6-7|TRBJ1-1|-
CASPGHKLNTEAFF
>-|TRBV25-1|TRBJ2-2|-
CASSYGTLNTGELFF
>TRBD2|TRBV6-1|TRBJ2-5|-
CASSEGTSGYQETQYF
>TRBD2|TRBV28|TRBJ2-7|-
CAVEGLADSYEQYF
>-|TRBV11-3|TRBJ1-2|-
CASSFRGRYYGYTF
>-|TRBV11-1|TRBJ2-1|-
CASSLSGDPYNEQFF
>-|TRBV11-2|TRBJ1-3|-
CASSYATGVSGNTIYF
>-|TRBV6-1|TRBJ2-4|-
CASTGQLKNIQYF
>TRBD1|TRBV5-1|TRBJ2-1|once
CASSLFGTGSVYEQFF
>-|TRBV9|TRBJ2-1|once
CASSPSGVRDNEQFF
>-|TRBV30|TRBJ2-3|-
CAWTRRRDWGDTQYF
>-|TRBV5-6|TRBJ2-1|-
CASSPLGGANEQFF
>-|TRBV2|TRBJ2-7|-
CASRAGSYEQYF
>TRBD1|TRBV7-9|TRBJ1-1|-
CASSFADRGTEAFF
>TRBD2|TRBV5-1|TRBJ2-5|-
CASSGGLAETQYF
>TRBD1|TRBV7-9|TRBJ2-7|-
CASSLTGPMSSYEQYF
>-|TRBV30|TRBJ2-7|-
CAWKVGSYDEQYF
>TRBD2|TRBV5-4|TRBJ2-1|-
CASSPEAGVNEQFF
>-|TRBV19|TRBJ2-7|few
CASSMTGGSYEQYF
>TRBD2|TRBV28|TRBJ2-1|-
CAITGTSGSGPNNEQFF
>TRBD2|TRBV27|TRBJ2-7|-
CASSTLRALAGGRYEQYF
>-|TRBV7-2|TRBJ1-2|-
CASSLVGTTNYGYTF
>TRBD1|TRBV2|TRBJ2-7|-
CASRGQGASYEQYF
>TRBD1|TRBV6-4|TRBJ1-1|-
CASSSGTGGGEAFF
>TRBD1|TRBV5-1|TRBJ1-4|-
CASSWDSNEKLFF
>TRBD2|TRBV10-3|TRBJ2-4|-
CAISESGLAVSWENIQYF
>-|TRBV11-2|TRBJ1-1|-
CASSLSLNTEAFF
>-|TRBV10-3|TRBJ1-1|-
CAISDSVNTEAFF
>TRBD1|TRBV28|TRBJ1-1|-
CASRLQTGRITEAFF
>TRBD1|TRBV27|TRBJ1-3|few
CASGEQGIGGNTIYF
>TRBD2|TRBV7-9|TRBJ2-3|-
CASSGRTSGRYSYTDTQYF
>TRBD1|TRBV18|TRBJ1-5|-
CASSSNPGQGSNQPQHF
>-|TRBV11-3|TRBJ2-1|once
CASSSTGYEQFF
>TRBD1|TRBV5-1|TRBJ2-5|-
CASSTSPDRAEETQYF
>-|TRBV5-6|TRBJ1-6|-
CASSLGPVPGAPLHF
>-|TRBV5-1|TRBJ1-4|-
CASSINEKLFF
>-|TRBV28|TRBJ1-1|-
CASTQNTEAFF
>-|TRBV5-6|TRBJ2-2|-
CASSFGTNTGELFF
>-|TRBV7-6|TRBJ2-7|-
CASSQGGLVDEQYF
>-|TRBV28|TRBJ1-1|-
CASRWRTGGNTEAFF
>-|TRBV27|TRBJ2-2|-
CASSPTWTGELFF
>TRBD1|TRBV4-1|TRBJ1-1|-
CASSQDGEGQGGTEAFF
>TRBD2|TRBV6-5|TRBJ2-7|-
CASSEGGTYEQYF
>TRBD2|TRBV2|TRBJ2-5|-
CASSGPLGTSRETQYF
>-|TRBV5-1|TRBJ2-5|-
CASSLQPGRQETQYF
>TRBD1|TRBV6-1|TRBJ1-3|-
CASSTQQGAGIYF
>-|TRBV10-3|TRBJ1-1|-
CAITTGNTEAFF
>-|TRBV4-2|TRBJ1-3|-
CASSQVWGDAGNTIYF
>TRBD2|TRBV29-1|TRBJ2-1|-
CSASLTSGYNEQFF
>TRBD1|TRBV7-6|TRBJ2-1|-
CASSSEISGTGLHNEQFF
>TRBD1|TRBV11-2|TRBJ2-2|-
CASSLTPQGAANTGELFF
>-|TRBV28|TRBJ1-5|once
CASSDPGEAYSNQPQHF
>-|TRBV6-5|TRBJ1-5|once
CASTIEVGQPQHF
>-|TRBV27|TRBJ1-5|-
CASSLLANNQPQHF
>-|TRBV7-6|TRBJ2-5|-
CASSLAPVSTRPQETQYF
>-|TRBV14|TRBJ2-7|-
CASSPGSYEQYF